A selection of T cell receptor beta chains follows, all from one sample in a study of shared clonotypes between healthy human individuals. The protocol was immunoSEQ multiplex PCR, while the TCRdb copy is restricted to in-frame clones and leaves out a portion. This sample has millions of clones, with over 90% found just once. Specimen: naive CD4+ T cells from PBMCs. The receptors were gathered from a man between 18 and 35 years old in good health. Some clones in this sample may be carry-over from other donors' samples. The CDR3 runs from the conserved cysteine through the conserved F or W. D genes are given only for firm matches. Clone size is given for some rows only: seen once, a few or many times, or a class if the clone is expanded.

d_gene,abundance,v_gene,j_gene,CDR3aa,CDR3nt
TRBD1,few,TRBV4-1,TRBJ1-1,CASSEQGALLTEAFF,TGCGCCAGCAGCGAGCAGGGGGCCCTTCTTACTGAAGCTTTCTTT
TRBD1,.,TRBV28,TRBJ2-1,CASRKDRASSYNEQFF,TGTGCCAGCAGAAAGGACAGGGCATCGTCCTACAATGAGCAGTTCTTC
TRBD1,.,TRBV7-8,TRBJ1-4,CASSRQGASEKLFF,TGTGCCAGCAGTAGACAGGGGGCTTCGGAAAAACTGTTTTTT
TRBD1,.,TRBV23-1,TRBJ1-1,CASTRTGSAEAFF,TGCGCCAGCACTCGGACAGGGAGCGCTGAAGCTTTCTTT
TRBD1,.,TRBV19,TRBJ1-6,CASSIIEGAVPLHF,TGTGCCAGTAGTATAATTGAGGGGGCGGTACCCCTCCACTTT
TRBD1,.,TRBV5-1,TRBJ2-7,CASTMGGQGSYEQYF,TGCGCCAGCACCATGGGGGGACAGGGCTCCTACGAGCAGTACTTC
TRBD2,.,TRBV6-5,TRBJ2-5,CASGLTASGQETQYF,TGTGCCAGCGGTCTGACGGCTAGCGGACAAGAGACCCAGTACTTC
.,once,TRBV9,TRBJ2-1,CASSASGTAGAREQFF,TGTGCCAGCAGCGCATCCGGGACAGCGGGGGCTAGGGAGCAGTTCTTC
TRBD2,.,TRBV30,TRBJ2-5,CAFVSGRLQETQYF,TGTGCCTTTGTTAGCGGGAGGCTACAAGAGACCCAGTACTTC
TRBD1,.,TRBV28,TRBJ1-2,CASSFIGNRGPGYGYTF,TGTGCCAGCAGTTTCATAGGGAACAGGGGGCCGGGCTATGGCTACACCTTC
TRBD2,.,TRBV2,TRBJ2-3,CASAGTSGGDTQYF,TGTGCCAGCGCTGGGACTAGCGGGGGGGATACGCAGTATTTT